Shown below are 30 T cell receptor beta chains from a single sample sequenced in a study of beta chain features in type 1 diabetes. Findings and limits, study-wide: Within each of all four CD4+ subsets, Type 1 diabetes patients had TCRB CDR3s that were moderately but significantly shorter.

These receptors are not linked to any known antigen. Reverse transcription of all isolated RNA meant that expressed TCRB transcripts were sequenced. Sequenced by immunoSEQ multiplex PCR; TCRdb stores in-frame clones only, minus some. The top ten clones hold about 0.014% of a sample with hundreds of thousands of clones, about 15% of them seen once. Sequences were obtained from naive CD4+ T cells from blood. The receptors shown here come from a man aged 18 to 29 with type 1 diabetes.

The sample holds a few counts of this clone. V is TRBV2 and J is TRBJ1-1; TRBD1 aligns across 9 bases. Germline CDR1 SNHLY, CDR2 FYNNEI. The junction had 3 bases not matched to a gene; V was cut back by 4 bases and J by 6 bases. The CDR3 is 13 residues long. The CDR3 region has the DNA TGTGCCAGCAGTGTACAGGGGGCTTCTGAAGCTTTCTTT. It translates to CASSVQGASEAFF.

There are a few counts of this clone. J is TRBJ1-5 and V is TRBV28; TRBD1 matches 8 bases. V dropped 6 bases and J dropped 7; count of bases not matched to a gene: 2. CDR1 and CDR2 (germline): MDHEN, SYDVKM. The CDR3 contains 12 residues. The CDR3 DNA is TGTGCCAGCAGCACAGGGGGACAGCCCCAGCATTTT. Translation: CASSTGGQPQHF.

This clone showed up just a few times. This sequence joins TRBV29-1 and TRBJ1-2; 8 bases fit TRBD1. V trimming: 3 bases; J trimming: 4 bases; junction bases outside the gene matches: 7. Germline V lookup: CDR1 SQVTM, CDR2 ANQGSEA. The CDR3 length is 14 residues. CDR3 residues: CSVEFFGTGYGYTF. The CDR3 DNA sequence: TGCAGCGTTGAGTTTTTCGGGACAGGCTATGGCTACACCTTC.

The sample holds a few counts of this clone. The V call is TRBV27, the J call TRBJ1-6; D ambiguous. The CDR3 covers 14 residues. CDR1 and CDR2 (germline): MNHEY, SMNVEV (reference sequence). With 5 bases removed from V and 8 bases from J, the gap between germline ends came to 13 bases. The CDR3 loop is CASSPMAGDSPLHF. The CDR3 DNA follows: TGTGCCAGCAGTCCCATGGCCGGAGATTCACCCCTCCACTTT.

The rearrangement links TRBV6-5 to TRBJ2-7; D gene ambiguous. The ends were cut back, 6 bases at V and 5 bases at J, with 14 bases in the middle. Germline values: CDR1 MNHEY, CDR2 SVGAGI. The CDR3 contains 13 residues. This CDR3 is CASRSSVGNEQYF. CDR3 nucleotides: TGTGCCAGCAGATCCTCCGTGGGCAACGAGCAGTACTTC.

This clone appeared a few times. The chain recombines TRBV29-1 with TRBJ1-1; a weak D match, TRBD1 (5 bases). Trimming removed 3 bases at V and 10 bases at J, with 15 bases between. The CDR3 extends over 12 amino acids. Germline V lookup: CDR1 SQVTM, CDR2 ANQGSEA. The DNA of the CDR3 is TGCAGCGTTGACCGACGGGAGGGGAGAGCTTTCTTT. Amino acid sequence: CSVDRREGRAFF.

This clone was observed a few times. This sequence joins TRBV7-9 and TRBJ1-5; no firm D call. The V and J ends lost 4 bases and 4 bases respectively, with 5 bases between them. The CDR3 consists of 12 residues. CDR1 SEHNR and CDR2 FQNEAQ come from the germline V gene (reference sequence). DNA for the CDR3: TGTGCCAGCAGCTCCTTAAATCAGCCCCAGCATTTT. It codes for CASSSLNQPQHF.

This chain uses TRBV30 with TRBJ2-3; D might be TRBD2 (6 bases). The CDR3 runs to 12 residues. The germline V gene encodes CDR1 GTSNPN and CDR2 SVGIG (reference sequence). V was clipped by 6 bases and J by 2 bases, with 9 bases between them. The CDR3 region has the DNA TGTGCCTGCCGGGGGTACACAGATACGCAGTATTTT. Translated, it gives CACRGYTDTQYF.

The gene calls are TRBV5-4 and TRBJ1-5; D is ambiguous. This CDR3 is 13 amino acids long. Trimming pared 0 bases from V and 6 bases from J, leaving 7 bases between. CDR1 is SGHNT, CDR2 YYREEE, per germline (reference sequence). The CDR3 nucleotides read TGTGCCAGCAGCTTGGACCGGGGTCAGCCCCAGCATTTT. Its translation: CASSLDRGQPQHF.

On this clone itself: The same CDR3 is also encoded by other DNA sequences in this sample. The chain employs TRBV2 and TRBJ2-1; the D gene is possibly TRBD1 (5 bases). The V gene's germline CDR1 is SNHLY and CDR2 FYNNEI. The CDR3 loop spans 11 amino acids. Trimming removed 9 bases at V and 4 bases at J, with 7 bases between. In DNA, the CDR3 is TGTGCCAGTTCAGGGTACAATGAGCAGTTCTTC. Amino acid sequence: CASSGYNEQFF.

The chain employs TRBV30 and TRBJ2-5; 11 bases map to TRBD1. Per the germline V gene, CDR1 is GTSNPN and CDR2 is SVGIG (reference sequence). This CDR3 region has 13 residues. J was trimmed by 10 bases and V by 5 bases; bases with no gene match: 9. The DNA of the CDR3 is TGTGCCTGGGGGGAGGACAGGGGGCAGGTCCAGTACTTC. Its translation: CAWGEDRGQVQYF.

With regard to this clone: A junction boundary mismatches the germline segment, possibly from a read error. The V gene is TRBV11-2, the J gene TRBJ2-1; D remains unclear. Germline lookup yields CDR1 SGHAT and CDR2 FQNNGV. The CDR3 is 15 residues long. CDR3 nucleotides: TGTGCCAGCGGCTTAGAATGGGCAGACTACAATGAGCAGTTCTTC. This gives the protein CASGLEWADYNEQFF.

This clone was observed a few times. The chain combines TRBV25-1 with TRBJ1-1, with D uncertain. CDR3 length: 12 amino acids. From germline, CDR1 is MGHDK and CDR2 SYGVNS. Trimming left V 5 bases short and J 5 bases short, with 9 bases between. CDR3 sequence reads: CASSNMRTEAFF. The CDR3 nucleotides are TGTGCCAGCAGTAATATGAGGACTGAAGCTTTCTTT.

The chain links TRBV7-8 to TRBJ2-7; 12 bases fit TRBD2. Trimming at V came to 3 bases and at J to 2 bases, leaving 2 bases not matched to a gene. The CDR3 loop spans 15 amino acids. Germline CDR1 SGHVS, CDR2 FQNEAQ. CDR3: CASSFGLAGTYEQYF. The CDR3 DNA reads TGTGCCAGCAGCTTCGGACTAGCGGGGACCTACGAGCAGTACTTC.

This clone showed up just a few times. This chain links TRBV2 with TRBJ2-3; D ambiguous. Germline V gene data show CDR1 as SNHLY and CDR2 as FYNNEI. With 3 bases removed from V and 7 bases from J, the gap between germline ends came to 8 bases. The CDR3 has 12 amino acids. CDR3 region: CASSELDHTQYF. The CDR3 nucleotides are TGTGCCAGCAGTGAGCTAGACCATACGCAGTATTTT.

This clone was counted between two and nine times. The rearrangement uses TRBV19 and TRBJ2-1; D might be TRBD1 (6 bases). CDR3 length equals 18 residues. The germline V and J ends were trimmed by 3 bases and 0 bases, with 18 bases remaining between them. The germline V gene encodes CDR1 LNHDA and CDR2 SQIVND (reference sequence). In DNA, the CDR3 is TGTGCCAGTAGTATCCTGGGGCGGACAGTGAGCTCCTACAATGAGCAGTTCTTC. Translation: CASSILGRTVSSYNEQFF.

The rearrangement links TRBV30 to TRBJ1-2; 9 bases fit TRBD1. This CDR3 comprises 13 residues. Germline CDR1 GTSNPN, CDR2 SVGIG (reference sequence). The junction had 9 bases not matched to a gene; V was cut back by 5 bases and J by 8 bases. The CDR3 reads CAWGGTGPRGYTF. The DNA of the CDR3 is TGTGCCTGGGGGGGGACAGGGCCTCGGGGCTACACCTTC.

In its sample, this clone was seen a few times. The V gene is TRBV6-5, the J gene TRBJ2-1, with D maybe TRBD2 (5 bases). Germline V gene lookup returns CDR1 MNHEY and CDR2 SVGAGI. The V end lost 8 bases, the J end lost 0 bases, and 8 bases lay between the germline ends. There are 13 residues in the CDR3. CDR3 sequence: CASRAGSYNEQFF. CDR3 nucleotides: TGTGCCAGCCGGGCGGGCTCCTACAATGAGCAGTTCTTC.

The chain recombines TRBV28 with TRBJ2-7; D ambiguous. Germline-derived CDR1 and CDR2 are MDHEN and SYDVKM. Trimming removed 8 bases at V and 6 bases at J, with 8 bases between. CDR3 size: 10 residues. The CDR3 DNA reads TGTGCCAGCGGCCCTTTCGAGCAGTACTTC. This codes for CASGPFEQYF.

A word on this clone: One end of the junction fails to match germline, which may point to a read error. V and J are TRBV6-6 and TRBJ2-5; no firm D call. The germline V gene encodes CDR1 MNHNY and CDR2 SVGAGI (reference sequence). This CDR3 contains 13 residues. This CDR3 reads CASIGANQGTQYF. In DNA form, the CDR3 reads TGTGCCAGCATCGGAGCGAACCAAGGGACCCAGTACTTC.

CDR3 sequence (DNA): TGTGCCAGTACCACGATCGGACAACTTAACACTGAAGCTTTCTTT. This sequence encodes CASTTIGQLNTEAFF. The V gene is TRBV19, the J gene TRBJ1-1, with a weak D call TRBD1 (5 bases). CDR3 size: 15 residues. V dropped 7 bases and J dropped 2 bases, with 17 bases sitting between them. Germline loops: CDR1 LNHDA, CDR2 SQIVND (reference sequence).

This clone was detected a few times. This chain uses TRBV6-5 with TRBJ2-6; D unclear. The CDR3 spans 15 residues. CDR1 and CDR2 (germline): MNHEY, SVGAGI. V lost 6 bases to trimming and J lost 0 bases, with 9 bases between them. CDR3 nucleotide sequence: TGTGCCAGCAGCGCATTGAGCTCTGGGGCCAACGTCCTGACTTTC. Its protein is CASSALSSGANVLTF.

This clone turned up a few times. V usage is TRBV18 and J usage is TRBJ2-3; perhaps TRBD2 as D (5 bases). CDR1 is KGHSH and CDR2 is LQKENI in the germline V gene. V lost 4 bases, J lost 1 base, and 12 bases lay in between. This CDR3 spans 15 amino acids. CDR3 region: CASSRERYGTDTQYF. The CDR3 coding sequence is TGTGCCAGCTCACGAGAGCGGTATGGCACAGATACGCAGTATTTT.

This clone occurred a few times. The genes are TRBV28 and TRBJ2-7; D is possibly TRBD2 (6 bases). Per the germline V gene, CDR1 is MDHEN and CDR2 is SYDVKM. This CDR3 contains 13 residues. The V end was cut by 8 bases, the J end by 3 bases, with 14 bases between. CDR3 sequence: CASRVGRSYEQYF. Written as DNA, the CDR3 is TGTGCCAGCCGCGTGGGGAGGAGCTACGAGCAGTACTTC. Using reference TRBV28 and TRBJ2-7 for the parts outside the CDR3, the full variable domain is DVKVTQSSRYLVKRTGEKVFLECVQDMDHENMFWYRQDPGLGLRLIYFSYDVKMKEKGDIPEGYSVSREKKERFSLILESASTNQTSMYLCASRVGRSYEQYFGPGTRLTVT.

The genes are TRBV4-1 and TRBJ2-1; D remains unclear. Trimming removed 4 bases at V and 1 base at J, with 14 bases between. CDR1 and CDR2 (germline): MGHRA, YSYEKL. This CDR3 comprises 16 residues. The CDR3 nucleotides are TGCGCCAGCAGCCCACCGCAGGTGAAGTCCTACAATGAGCAGTTCTTC. It encodes CASSPPQVKSYNEQFF.

The sample holds a few counts of this clone. The J gene is TRBJ2-7, the V gene TRBV2; D possibly corresponds to TRBD2 (6 bases). V lost 7 bases to trimming and J lost 1 base, with 17 bases between them. CDR1 and CDR2 from the germline V gene are SNHLY and FYNNEI. The CDR3 length is 15 residues. The CDR3 loop is CASTRSGTASYEQYF. The CDR3 DNA reads as TGTGCCAGCACCCGTAGCGGCACGGCTTCCTACGAGCAGTACTTC. The full variable domain, with the rest looked up from reference TRBV2 and TRBJ2-7, is EPEVTQTPSHQVTQMGQEVILRCVPISNHLYFYWYRQILGQKVEFLVSFYNNEISEKSEIFDDQFSVERPDGSNFTLKIRSTKLEDSAMYFCASTRSGTASYEQYFGPGTRLTVT.

V gene TRBV4-3 combines with J gene TRBJ2-7; 8 nucleotides align to TRBD1. Germline lookup yields CDR1 LGHNA and CDR2 YSLEER. The CDR3 consists of 15 residues. V was clipped by 2 bases and J by 2 bases; unmatched bases: 5. The CDR3: CASSQLGQGTYEQYF. The CDR3 DNA sequence: TGCGCCAGCAGCCAATTAGGACAGGGCACCTACGAGCAGTACTTC.

This clone was found a few times. The J gene is TRBJ2-1, the V gene TRBV5-4, with 7 nucleotides matching TRBD2. This CDR3 comprises 13 residues. Unmatched junction bases numbered 3, after V lost 4 bases and J lost 5 bases. Germline V gives CDR1 SGHNT, CDR2 YYREEE (reference sequence). CDR3 in amino acids: CASSPGLDNEQFF. Here the CDR3 DNA reads TGTGCCAGCAGCCCTGGACTAGACAATGAGCAGTTCTTC.

V is TRBV15 and J is TRBJ2-3, with TRBD2 identical over 9 bases. The V and J ends lost 0 bases and 4 bases, in that order; junction bases with no gene match: 8. Germline lookup yields CDR1 LNHNV and CDR2 YYDKDF (reference sequence). There are 17 residues in the CDR3. This CDR3 reads CATSREGVAGVPDTQYF. CDR3 bases: TGTGCCACCAGCAGAGAGGGGGTAGCGGGAGTTCCAGATACGCAGTATTTT.

The chain links TRBV14 to TRBJ2-6; D might be TRBD2 (6 bases). The CDR3 totals 16 residues. Trimming removed 5 bases from V and 2 bases from J, with 13 bases in between. The germline CDR1 and CDR2 sequences are SGHDN and FVKESK. CDR3 DNA: TGTGCCAGCAGCAAACTAGGGGAGGCTGGGGCCAACGTCCTGACTTTC. This encodes CASSKLGEAGANVLTF. Together with reference TRBV14 and TRBJ2-6, the CDR3 gives the full variable domain: EAGVTQFPSHSVIEKGQTVTLRCDPISGHDNLYWYRRVMGKEIKFLLHFVKESKQDESGMPNNRFLAERTGGTYSTLKVQPAELEDSGVYFCASSKLGEAGANVLTFGAGSRLTVL.